The 29 T cell receptor beta chains presented below share a single source sample, sequenced in a study of PD-1 blockade in mismatch repair-deficient tumors. TCRdb's copy holds only in-frame clones and misses some; the assay was immunoSEQ multiplex PCR. The table has some 110,000 clones, more than 60% seen once. Sequenced material: peripheral blood, taken more than 58 weeks after starting pembrolizumab. The receptors come from an adult with mismatch repair-deficient cancer.

The DNA of the CDR3 is TGCGCCAGCAGCCAGTTTATTACAGGTTCCTACGAGCAGTACTTC. Its protein product is CASSQFITGSYEQYF. The chain has TRBV4-1 and TRBJ2-7; TRBD1 is a possible D gene (5 bases). V dropped 3 bases and J dropped 1 base, with 13 bases sitting between them. The germline CDR1 and CDR2 sequences are MGHRA and YSYEKL. The CDR3 consists of 15 residues.

J is TRBJ1-1 and V is TRBV29-1; D not certain. V lost 6 bases and J lost 6, with 11 bases in between. CDR3 length: 11 residues. Germline CDR1 SQVTM, CDR2 ANQGSEA. The CDR3 bases are TGCAGCGTGTTGGGTGGCTCTGAAGCTTTCTTT. Protein product: CSVLGGSEAFF.

The V and J genes are TRBV6-1 and TRBJ1-5, with D possibly being TRBD1 (6 bases). CDR1 MNHNS and CDR2 SASEGT come from the germline V gene. V was shortened by 2 bases and J by 0 bases, with 8 bases between the two germline ends. The CDR3 runs to 15 residues. CDR3 coding DNA: TGTGCCAGCAGTGAACGGGGGCGTAGCAATCAGCCCCAGCATTTT. Residues: CASSERGRSNQPQHF.

J is TRBJ1-5 and V is TRBV6-5; no firm D call. Deletions cut 5 bases from V and 3 bases from J, with 11 bases between. The CDR3 is made up of 14 amino acids. Looked up from germline, CDR1 is MNHEY and CDR2 is SVGAGI. CDR3 amino acids: CASSAQRINQPQHF. The CDR3 nucleotides are TGTGCCAGCAGTGCACAGCGAATCAATCAGCCCCAGCATTTT.

The rearrangement links TRBV2 to TRBJ2-7, with TRBD1 matching 7 bases. V was pared by 3 bases and J by 0 bases, with 5 bases of the junction left unmatched. The CDR3 runs 15 residues. Germline CDR1 and CDR2: SNHLY and FYNNEI. The CDR3 region is CASSDVRTGSYEQYF. For the CDR3, the DNA is TGTGCCAGCAGTGATGTTCGGACAGGCTCCTACGAGCAGTACTTC.

V gene TRBV7-2 combines with J gene TRBJ2-3, with 9 positions matching TRBD2. The CDR3 is 16 residues long. With V trimmed by 1 base and J by 3 bases, 5 bases remained unmatched. Germline CDR1 SGHTA, CDR2 FQGNSA. The DNA of the CDR3 is TGTGCCAGCAGCTTAGGTCGGCTAGCGGGAACAGATACGCAGTATTTT. Protein: CASSLGRLAGTDTQYF.

The J gene is TRBJ1-3, the V gene TRBV10-2, with 8 positions matching TRBD1. Germline CDR1 is WSHSY and CDR2 is SAAADI. With 6 bases clipped from V and 3 bases from J, the junction kept 4 bases outside the gene matches. There are 14 residues in the CDR3. In DNA, the CDR3 is TGCGCCAGCAGCAGGGGGCTAGATGGAAACACCATATATTTT. Its protein product is CASSRGLDGNTIYF.

The rearrangement uses TRBV6-5 and TRBJ1-2, with D unresolved. Deletions cut 4 bases from V and 5 bases from J, with 20 bases between. The CDR3 is 16 residues long. CDR1 and CDR2 from the germline V gene are MNHEY and SVGAGI. CDR3 nucleotide sequence: TGTGCCAGCAGTTTGAAACTACTAGTGCCCGAGTATGGCTACACCTTC. This encodes CASSLKLLVPEYGYTF.

The chain links TRBV30 to TRBJ1-2; 8 bases are a match to TRBD1. V was pared by 0 bases and J by 0 bases, with 0 bases of the junction left unmatched. CDR1 and CDR2 from the germline V gene are GTSNPN and SVGIG (reference sequence). The CDR3 is made up of 14 amino acids. The CDR3 DNA follows: TGTGCCTGGAGTGTGGGACAGGCTAACTATGGCTACACCTTC. Translation gives CAWSVGQANYGYTF.

This clone was counted at least ten times. The rearrangement links TRBV5-1 to TRBJ2-7; D is possibly TRBD1 or TRBD2 (5 bases each). Trimming shortened V by 7 bases and J by 2 bases, and 16 bases separated the two germline ends. Germline assignment: CDR1 SGHRS and CDR2 YFSETQ. There are 14 residues in the CDR3. CDR3 in amino acids: CASWDPLGTYEQYF. In DNA form, the CDR3 reads TGCGCCAGCTGGGACCCCTTGGGGACCTACGAGCAGTACTTC.

The rearrangement uses TRBV27 and TRBJ2-1; no firm D call. The CDR3 loop spans 13 amino acids. The germline V gene encodes CDR1 MNHEY and CDR2 SMNVEV (reference sequence). Trimming stripped 3 bases from V and 9 bases from J, with 12 bases between. The CDR3 spells CASSFSPSREQFF. In DNA, the CDR3 is TGTGCCAGCAGTTTTTCCCCCTCTCGTGAGCAGTTCTTC.

DNA for the CDR3: TGTGCCAGCAGCGAGCACACCGGCCAGCAGTTCTTC. Protein: CASSEHTGQQFF. The chain is built from TRBV11-2 and TRBJ2-1; the D is unclear. Germline CDR1 reads SGHAT; CDR2 reads FQNNGV. Deletions cut 5 bases from V and 11 bases from J, with 13 bases between. The CDR3 loop spans 12 amino acids.

This chain uses TRBV19 with TRBJ1-1; 7 bases map to TRBD1. This CDR3 has 15 amino acids. With 5 bases clipped from V and 5 bases from J, the junction kept 11 bases outside the gene matches. Germline V gives CDR1 LNHDA, CDR2 SQIVND (reference sequence). CDR3 in DNA: TGTGCCAGTAGTCCACTTACAGGGGTAGTTACTGAAGCTTTCTTT. Translating gives CASSPLTGVVTEAFF.

V usage is TRBV19 and J usage is TRBJ2-2; 7 bases fit TRBD1. Per the germline V gene, CDR1 is LNHDA and CDR2 is SQIVND (reference sequence). This CDR3 is 16 amino acids long. The V segment lost 4 bases and the J segment 1 base; nucleotides outside the gene matches: 6. The CDR3 reads CASSTQGQMNTGELFF. In DNA form, the CDR3 reads TGTGCCAGTAGTACCCAGGGACAGATGAACACCGGGGAGCTGTTTTTT.

This chain uses TRBV5-6 with TRBJ2-3; D possibly corresponds to TRBD1 (5 bases). V gave up 0 bases and J gave up 2 bases, with 16 bases separating them. Germline CDR1 is SGHDT and CDR2 is YYEEEE. The CDR3 totals 17 residues. The CDR3 here is CASSLGFWGQNTDTQYF. CDR3 DNA: TGTGCCAGCAGCTTGGGATTCTGGGGCCAGAACACAGATACGCAGTATTTT.

This chain uses TRBV27 with TRBJ1-1; perhaps TRBD1 as D (6 bases). The CDR3 loop spans 16 amino acids. V gave up 0 bases and J gave up 4 bases, with 15 bases separating them. Germline V gene lookup returns CDR1 MNHEY and CDR2 SMNVEV (reference sequence). The CDR3 protein is CASSLSMGGATTEAFF. Here the CDR3 DNA reads TGTGCCAGCAGTTTATCGATGGGGGGCGCGACCACTGAAGCTTTCTTT.

V is TRBV27 and J is TRBJ1-2, with 7 bases that match TRBD1. The length of the CDR3 is 13 residues. The germline V gene has CDR1 MNHEY and CDR2 SMNVEV (reference sequence). The V segment lost 3 bases and the J segment 2 bases; nucleotides outside the gene matches: 0. CDR3 sequence reads: CASSLTGNYGYTF. The CDR3 DNA reads TGTGCCAGCAGTTTGACAGGGAACTATGGCTACACCTTC.

The chain is built from TRBV10-3 and TRBJ2-7, with a possible D match to TRBD2 (6 bases). V gave up 3 bases and J gave up 4 bases, with 13 bases separating them. There are 14 residues in the CDR3. Germline CDR1 is ENHRY and CDR2 is SYGVKD. CDR3 sequence reads: CAISDGGGIYEQYF. In DNA, the CDR3 is TGTGCCATCAGTGACGGGGGAGGTATATACGAGCAGTACTTC.

J is TRBJ1-2 and V is TRBV6-6; D gene uncertain. Germline CDR1 is MNHNY and CDR2 is SVGAGI (reference sequence). The CDR3 spans 13 residues. V was pared by 0 bases and J by 13 bases, with 15 bases between. The CDR3 bases are TGTGCCAGCAGTTACTCCGCAACCTTGGGCAGCACCTTC. The encoded protein is CASSYSATLGSTF.

This clone has a handful of counts. V and J are TRBV7-6 and TRBJ1-4; D might be TRBD1 (5 bases). The CDR3 is made up of 14 amino acids. Germline values: CDR1 SGHVS, CDR2 FNYEAQ. Trimming shortened V by 0 bases and J by 6 bases, and 8 bases separated the two germline ends. Here the CDR3 reads CASSLARGDEKLFF. CDR3 DNA: TGTGCCAGCAGCTTAGCGCGGGGGGATGAAAAACTGTTTTTT.

V usage is TRBV19 and J usage is TRBJ1-5; possible D gene TRBD1, 5 bases. The CDR3 contains 16 residues. Deletions cut 5 bases from V and 0 bases from J, with 14 bases between. Germline values: CDR1 LNHDA, CDR2 SQIVND (reference sequence). The CDR3 sequence: CASSLGAARSNQPQHF. The CDR3 nucleotides are TGTGCCAGTAGTTTAGGGGCCGCACGTAGCAATCAGCCCCAGCATTTT.

V is TRBV27 and J is TRBJ1-1, with D unresolved. The V gene's germline CDR1 is MNHEY and CDR2 SMNVEV (reference sequence). CDR3 length: 13 amino acids. The V end lost 2 bases, the J end lost 8 bases, and 12 bases lay between the germline ends. CDR3 coding DNA: TGTGCCAGCAGTTTAGGTTGGACGGAGGAAGCTTTCTTT. Encoded protein: CASSLGWTEEAFF.

V is TRBV5-4 and J is TRBJ1-2; D gene unclear. This CDR3 is 12 amino acids long. The V end lost 1 base, the J end lost 8 bases, and 9 bases lay between the germline ends. Germline CDR1 is SGHNT and CDR2 is YYREEE (reference sequence). The CDR3 sequence is CASSLSAGGYTF. The CDR3 coding sequence is TGTGCCAGCAGCTTGTCGGCGGGAGGCTACACCTTC.

CDR3 sequence reads: CASSRAGVSYNEQFF. The CDR3 DNA sequence: TGTGCCAGCAGCCGAGCGGGGGTCTCCTACAATGAGCAGTTCTTC. The chain combines TRBV11-3 with TRBJ2-1; 8 nucleotides line up with TRBD2. V lost 5 bases, J lost 0 bases, and 3 bases stayed unmatched. The CDR3 covers 15 residues. Germline values: CDR1 SGHNT, CDR2 YENEEA.

This clone has a single count. The rearrangement joins TRBV6-5 to TRBJ2-5; possibly TRBD2 for D (6 bases). Germline values: CDR1 MNHEY, CDR2 SVGAGI. CDR3 length equals 15 residues. Trimming removed 8 bases from V and 2 bases from J, with 18 bases in between. The CDR3 DNA reads TGTGCCAGCGGCTCCCTAGCGAGACATCAAGAGACCCAGTACTTC. This encodes CASGSLARHQETQYF.

This clone showed up just a few times. The chain joins TRBV7-2 to TRBJ2-3, with D uncertain. V was shortened by 2 bases and J by 5 bases, with 2 bases between the two germline ends. Germline CDR1 is SGHTA and CDR2 is FQGNSA. The CDR3 sequence is 11 residues long. The CDR3 sequence is CASSLLDTQYF. CDR3 in DNA: TGTGCCAGCAGCTTACTAGATACGCAGTATTTT.

This clone has just a few counts. The chain has TRBV10-3 and TRBJ2-5, with D possibly being TRBD2 (6 bases). The CDR3 consists of 15 residues. V dropped 6 bases and J dropped 5 bases, with 19 bases sitting between them. The germline V gene has CDR1 ENHRY and CDR2 SYGVKD. CDR3 DNA: TGTGCCATCAGCCCGGGACTGGGAAACGTCGAGACCCAGTACTTC. This gives the protein CAISPGLGNVETQYF.

V is TRBV7-9 and J is TRBJ2-1; TRBD2 aligns across 7 bases. There are 17 residues in the CDR3. The J segment lost 7 bases and the V segment lost 3 bases, leaving 15 bases of the junction unmatched. From germline, CDR1 is SEHNR and CDR2 FQNEAQ (reference sequence). CDR3 sequence reads: CASSLRVGGPLRNEQFF. CDR3 coding DNA: TGTGCCAGCAGCTTGCGGGTGGGAGGGCCTCTTCGGAATGAGCAGTTCTTC.

The chain joins TRBV21-1 to TRBJ2-2; the D segment call TRBD2 is taken from the table without a DNA check. TRBV21-1 is annotated as a pseudogene. The CDR3 consists of 15 residues. Written as DNA, the CDR3 is TGTGCCAGCAGCCCCCGGAGCTGGGACACCGGGGAGCTGTTTTTT. Translating it yields CASSPRSWDTGELFF.